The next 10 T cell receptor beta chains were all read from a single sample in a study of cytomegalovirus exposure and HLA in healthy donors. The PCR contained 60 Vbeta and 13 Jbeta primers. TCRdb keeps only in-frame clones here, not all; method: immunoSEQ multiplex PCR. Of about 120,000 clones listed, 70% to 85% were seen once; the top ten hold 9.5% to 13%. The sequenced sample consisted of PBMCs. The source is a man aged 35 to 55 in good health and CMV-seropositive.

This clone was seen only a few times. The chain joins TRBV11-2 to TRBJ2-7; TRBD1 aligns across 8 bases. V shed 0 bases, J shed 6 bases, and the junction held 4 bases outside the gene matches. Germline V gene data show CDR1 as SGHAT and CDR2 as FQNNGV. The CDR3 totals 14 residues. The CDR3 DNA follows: TGTGCCAGCAGCTTAGACAGGGGGCTGGGCGAGCAGTACTTC. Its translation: CASSLDRGLGEQYF.

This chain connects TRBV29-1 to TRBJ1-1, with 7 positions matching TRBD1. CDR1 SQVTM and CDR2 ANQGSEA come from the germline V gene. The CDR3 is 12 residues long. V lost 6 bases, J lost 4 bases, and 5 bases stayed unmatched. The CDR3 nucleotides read TGCAGCGTAGAGACAGGGTCCACTGAAGCTTTCTTT. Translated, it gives CSVETGSTEAFF.

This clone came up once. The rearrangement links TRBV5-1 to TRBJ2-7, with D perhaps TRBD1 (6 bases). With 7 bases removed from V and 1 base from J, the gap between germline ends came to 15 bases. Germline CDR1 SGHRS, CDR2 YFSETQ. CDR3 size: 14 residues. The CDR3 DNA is TGCGCCAGCCTCCGGGACATAGGATCCTACGAGCAGTACTTC. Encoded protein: CASLRDIGSYEQYF.

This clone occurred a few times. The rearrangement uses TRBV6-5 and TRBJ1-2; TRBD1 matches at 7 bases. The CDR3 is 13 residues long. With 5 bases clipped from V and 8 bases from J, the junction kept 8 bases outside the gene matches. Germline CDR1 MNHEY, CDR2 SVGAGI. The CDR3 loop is CASSATGAGGYTF. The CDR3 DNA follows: TGTGCCAGCAGTGCTACAGGGGCGGGAGGCTACACCTTC.

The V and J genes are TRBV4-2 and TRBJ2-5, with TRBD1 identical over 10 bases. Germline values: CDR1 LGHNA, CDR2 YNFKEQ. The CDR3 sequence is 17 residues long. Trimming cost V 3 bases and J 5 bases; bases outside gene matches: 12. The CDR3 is CASSQEAQTGGRETQYF. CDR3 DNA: TGTGCCAGCAGCCAGGAAGCCCAGACAGGGGGCAGGGAGACCCAGTACTTC.

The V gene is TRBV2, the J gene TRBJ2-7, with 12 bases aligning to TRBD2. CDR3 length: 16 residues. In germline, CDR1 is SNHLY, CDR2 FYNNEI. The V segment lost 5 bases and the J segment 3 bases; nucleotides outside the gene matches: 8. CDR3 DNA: TGTGCCAGCAGTTTCCGACTAGCGGGGGAGTACTACGAGCAGTACTTC. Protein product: CASSFRLAGEYYEQYF.

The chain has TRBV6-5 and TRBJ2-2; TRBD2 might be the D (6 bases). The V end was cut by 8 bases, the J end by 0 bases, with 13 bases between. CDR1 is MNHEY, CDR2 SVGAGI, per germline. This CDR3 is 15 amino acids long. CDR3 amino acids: CASARGRANTGELFF. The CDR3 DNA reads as TGTGCCAGCGCACGGGGGAGAGCGAACACCGGGGAGCTGTTTTTT.

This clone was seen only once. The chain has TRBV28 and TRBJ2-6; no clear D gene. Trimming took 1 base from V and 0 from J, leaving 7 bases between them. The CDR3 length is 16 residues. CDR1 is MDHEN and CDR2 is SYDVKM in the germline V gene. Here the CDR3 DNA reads TGTGCCAGCAGTTTATCCCAGTTCTCTGGGGCCAACGTCCTGACTTTC. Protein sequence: CASSLSQFSGANVLTF.

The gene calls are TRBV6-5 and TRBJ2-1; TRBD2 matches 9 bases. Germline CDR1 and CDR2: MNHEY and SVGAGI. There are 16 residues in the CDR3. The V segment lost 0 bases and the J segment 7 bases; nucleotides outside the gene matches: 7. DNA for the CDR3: TGTGCCAGCAGTTACTCGGGCGGGGGGGCTCGAAATGAGCAGTTCTTC. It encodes CASSYSGGGARNEQFF.

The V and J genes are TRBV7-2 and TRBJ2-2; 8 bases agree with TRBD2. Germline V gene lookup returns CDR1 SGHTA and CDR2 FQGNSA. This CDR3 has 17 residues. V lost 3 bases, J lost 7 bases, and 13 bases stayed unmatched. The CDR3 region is CASSLVAIAGSIGELFF. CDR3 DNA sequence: TGTGCCAGCAGCTTGGTAGCGATAGCGGGGTCCATCGGGGAGCTGTTTTTT.